This T cell receptor beta chain stems from a study of identical twins. Study observations and caveats: Analyses of zero insertions could, in part, be confounded by invariant MAIT and iNKT cells.

After template switching added a universal primer site, the resulting cDNA carried unique molecular identifiers. TCRdb recomputed calls from the 5' RACE reads with MiXCR, one row per CDR3 protein. The sample shows approximately 620,000 distinct CDR3 sequences, roughly 8% of them seen only once. Many counts were recorded for this clonotype. Its specificity is unknown. CDR1 and CDR2 from the germline V gene are SGHTA and FQGNSA. Between the trimmed V and J ends, which lost 5 bases and 0 bases, there was a span of 14 bases. There are 16 residues in the CDR3. The data also belong to a second study, concerning yellow fever vaccine responses in identical twins.

Specimen: PBMCs. This TCR was sampled from a young woman in good health. The chain couples TRBV7-2 to TRBJ2-4, with D possibly being TRBD1 (6 bases). The CDR3 sequence is CASSLRQGLAKNIQYF. The DNA for the CDR3 is TGTGCCAGCAGCCTTCGGCAGGGGCTAGCCAAAAACATTCAGTACTTC.